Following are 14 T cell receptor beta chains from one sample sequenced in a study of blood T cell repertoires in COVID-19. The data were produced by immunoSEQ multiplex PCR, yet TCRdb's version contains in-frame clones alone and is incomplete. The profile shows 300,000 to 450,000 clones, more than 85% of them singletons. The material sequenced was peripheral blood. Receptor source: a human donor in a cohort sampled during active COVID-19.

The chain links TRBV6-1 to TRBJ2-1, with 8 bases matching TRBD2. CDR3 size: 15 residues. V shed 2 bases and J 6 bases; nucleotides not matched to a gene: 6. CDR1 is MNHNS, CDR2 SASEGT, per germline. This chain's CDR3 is CASSEIGGGPNEQFF. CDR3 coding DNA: TGTGCCAGCAGTGAAATCGGGGGGGGCCCCAATGAGCAGTTCTTC.

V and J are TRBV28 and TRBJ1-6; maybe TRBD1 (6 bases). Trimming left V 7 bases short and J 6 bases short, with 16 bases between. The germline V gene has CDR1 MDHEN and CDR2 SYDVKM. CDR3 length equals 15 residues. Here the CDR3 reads CASIDGQSSNSPLHF. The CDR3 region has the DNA TGTGCCAGCATAGACGGACAGTCTTCTAATTCACCCCTCCACTTT. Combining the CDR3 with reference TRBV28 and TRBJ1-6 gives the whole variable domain DVKVTQSSRYLVKRTGEKVFLECVQDMDHENMFWYRQDPGLGLRLIYFSYDVKMKEKGDIPEGYSVSREKKERFSLILESASTNQTSMYLCASIDGQSSNSPLHFGNGTRLTVT.

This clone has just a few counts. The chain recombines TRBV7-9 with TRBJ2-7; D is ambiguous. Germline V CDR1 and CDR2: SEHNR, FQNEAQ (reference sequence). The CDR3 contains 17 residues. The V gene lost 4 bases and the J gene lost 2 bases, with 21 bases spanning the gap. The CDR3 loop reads CASSSDYGSQKAYEQYF. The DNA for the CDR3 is TGTGCCAGCAGCTCAGATTACGGGTCCCAAAAAGCCTACGAGCAGTACTTC.

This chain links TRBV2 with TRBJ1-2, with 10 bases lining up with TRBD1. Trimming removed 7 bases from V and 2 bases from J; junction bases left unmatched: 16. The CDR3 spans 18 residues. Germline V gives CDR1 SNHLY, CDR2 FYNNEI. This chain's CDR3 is CASTTIRDRGKSNYGYTF. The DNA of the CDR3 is TGTGCCAGCACCACAATTCGGGACAGGGGAAAATCAAACTATGGCTACACCTTC.

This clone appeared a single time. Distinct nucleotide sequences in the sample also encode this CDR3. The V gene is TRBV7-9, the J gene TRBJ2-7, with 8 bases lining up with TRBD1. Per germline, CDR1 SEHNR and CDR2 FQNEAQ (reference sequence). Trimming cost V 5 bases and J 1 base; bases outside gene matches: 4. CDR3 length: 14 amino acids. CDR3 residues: CASSPRTGSYEQYF. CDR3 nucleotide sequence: TGTGCCAGCAGCCCGAGGACAGGGTCCTACGAGCAGTACTTC. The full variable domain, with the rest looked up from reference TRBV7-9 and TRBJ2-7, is DTGVSQNPRHKITKRGQNVTFRCDPISEHNRLYWYRQTLGQGPEFLTYFQNEAQLEKSRLLSDRFSAERPKGSFSTLEIQRTEQGDSAMYLCASSPRTGSYEQYFGPGTRLTVT.

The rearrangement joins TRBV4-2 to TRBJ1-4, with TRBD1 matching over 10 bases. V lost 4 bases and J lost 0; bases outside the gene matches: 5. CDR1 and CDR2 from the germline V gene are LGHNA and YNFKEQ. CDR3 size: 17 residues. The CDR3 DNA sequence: TGTGCCAGCAGCCTCCGGACAGGGGGTGCAACTAATGAAAAACTGTTTTTT. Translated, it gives CASSLRTGGATNEKLFF.

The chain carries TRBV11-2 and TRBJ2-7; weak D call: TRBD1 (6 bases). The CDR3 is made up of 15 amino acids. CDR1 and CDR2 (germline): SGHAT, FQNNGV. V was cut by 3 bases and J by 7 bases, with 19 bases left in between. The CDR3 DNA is TGTGCCAGCAGCTTGTTGGACAGTCCGGCCATAGAGCAGTACTTC. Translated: CASSLLDSPAIEQYF.

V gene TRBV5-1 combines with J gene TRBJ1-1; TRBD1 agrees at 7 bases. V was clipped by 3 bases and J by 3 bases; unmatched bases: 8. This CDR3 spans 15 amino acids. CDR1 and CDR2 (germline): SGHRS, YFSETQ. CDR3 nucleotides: TGCGCCAGCAGCTATTACGACAGGGAGGACACTGAAGCTTTCTTT. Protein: CASSYYDREDTEAFF.

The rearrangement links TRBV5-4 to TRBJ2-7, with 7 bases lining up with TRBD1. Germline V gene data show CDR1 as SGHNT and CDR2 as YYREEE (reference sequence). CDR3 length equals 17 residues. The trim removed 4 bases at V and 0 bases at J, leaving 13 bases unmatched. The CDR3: CASSPNPGQPSSYEQYF. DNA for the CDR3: TGTGCCAGCAGCCCAAACCCGGGACAGCCGAGCTCCTACGAGCAGTACTTC.

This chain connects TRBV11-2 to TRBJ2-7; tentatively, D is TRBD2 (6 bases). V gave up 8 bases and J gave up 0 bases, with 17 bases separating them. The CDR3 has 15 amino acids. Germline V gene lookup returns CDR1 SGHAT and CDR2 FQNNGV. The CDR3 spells CASSLGGVSSYEQYF. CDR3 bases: TGTGCCAGCTCACTAGGAGGGGTGAGCTCCTACGAGCAGTACTTC.

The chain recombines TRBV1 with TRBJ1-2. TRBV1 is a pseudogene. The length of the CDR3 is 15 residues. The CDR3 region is CTSSQDPQGGNGYTF. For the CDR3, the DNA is TGCACCAGCAGCCAAGATCCTCAGGGAGGGAACGGCTACACCTTC.

CDR3 sequence (DNA): TGTGCCATCAGTGTGGGAAGAGGGAGGACTGAAGCTTTCTTT. Protein: CAISVGRGRTEAFF. The chain carries TRBV10-3 and TRBJ1-1, with D unclear. CDR3 length equals 14 residues. The germline CDR1 and CDR2 sequences are ENHRY and SYGVKD. V was shortened by 4 bases and J by 5 bases, with 14 bases between the two germline ends.

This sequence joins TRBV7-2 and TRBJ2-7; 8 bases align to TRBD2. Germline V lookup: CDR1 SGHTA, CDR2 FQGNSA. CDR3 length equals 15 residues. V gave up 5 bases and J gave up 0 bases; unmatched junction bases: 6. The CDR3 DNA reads TGTGCCAGCAGCCCCGGGGGGGCCAGCTCCTACGAGCAGTACTTC. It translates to CASSPGGASSYEQYF.

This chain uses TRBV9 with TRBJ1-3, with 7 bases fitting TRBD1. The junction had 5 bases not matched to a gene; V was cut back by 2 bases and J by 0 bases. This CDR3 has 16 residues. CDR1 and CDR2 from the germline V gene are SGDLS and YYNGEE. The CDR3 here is CASSVSRDSSGNTIYF. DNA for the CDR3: TGTGCCAGCAGCGTCTCCCGGGACAGCTCTGGAAACACCATATATTTT.